The clone carrying this T cell receptor (beta chain) was seen a few times. What it binds is not known. This record belongs to a study of beta chain features in type 1 diabetes. Turning to the study itself: Regarding age, gender and cell yields, patients proved similar to healthy donors.

V gave up 0 bases and J gave up 7 bases, with 11 bases separating them. CDR1 and CDR2 (germline): SGHRS, YFSETQ. The CDR3 sequence is 14 residues long. The study reverse transcribed the entire isolated RNA, so it sequenced expressed TCRB transcripts. Measured with immunoSEQ multiplex PCR; TCRdb has only the in-frame clones, and not every one. This table has 150,000 to 200,000 clones, roughly 9% appearing once. Whole-study results and caveats: All four CD4+ subsets from Type 1 diabetes patients carried moderately but significantly shorter TCRB CDR3s.

The sequencing sample was made of central memory CD4+ T cells from blood. The rearrangement uses TRBV5-1 and TRBJ2-1, with D possibly TRBD2 on 5 matching bases. This clonotype was obtained from a woman in her 30s with type 1 diabetes. DNA of the CDR3: TGCGCCAGCAGCTTGGAAGGGAGAACGAATGAGCAGTTCTTC. This gives the protein CASSLEGRTNEQFF.